This TCR beta chain comes out of a study of cytomegalovirus exposure and HLA in healthy donors. Study-wide points: In a later analysis, TCR beta V- and J-gene trimming was associated with a missense DCLRE1C variant. The study carried out a later analysis of TCR beta sequences. It associated approximately 17,000 of them with specific HLA alleles at a false discovery rate of 0.05. Within the data, a cluster of highly shared sequence variants was likely a sequencing artifact. It was shown in a later analysis that HLA-associated TCR beta chains were more clonally expanded than other, equally common chains.

As concerns this clone: What it binds is not known.

This PCR relied on a set of 60 Vbeta primers and 13 Jbeta primers. Clones were read by immunoSEQ multiplex PCR, and TCRdb kept only the in-frame ones, dropping some. This sample's table reports about 160,000 clones. The CDR3 is 14 residues long. CDR1 is SGHDT, CDR2 YYEEEE, per germline. V shed 1 base and J shed 1 base, with 8 bases lying between them. The sequence derives from a woman aged 50 to 65 in good health and CMV-seronegative. The gene calls are TRBV5-6 and TRBJ2-5; D call uncertain. Sequenced sample: PBMCs. This chain's CDR3 is CASSLSLIQETQYF. In nucleotides, the CDR3 is TGTGCCAGCAGCTTGTCCCTAATCCAAGAGACCCAGTACTTC.